A single sample is the source of the 27 T cell receptor beta chains below, sequenced in a study of beta chain features in type 1 diabetes. Expressed TCRB transcripts were sequenced after all isolated RNA was converted to cDNA. Some clones are missing from TCRdb's copy, which holds only in-frame ones; the method was immunoSEQ multiplex PCR. The sample lists 300,000 to 450,000 clones; over 9.5% were seen once. The specimen sequenced was naive CD4+ T cells from blood. Receptors were obtained from a man in his late teens or twenties in good health.

This clone has more than one count but fewer than ten. The chain uses TRBV28 and TRBJ2-7, with 9 bases lining up with TRBD1. The V segment lost 6 bases and the J segment 4 bases; nucleotides outside the gene matches: 7. CDR1 is MDHEN, CDR2 SYDVKM, per germline. The CDR3 is 14 residues long. The CDR3 loop reads CASRGQGRVYEQYF. CDR3 in DNA: TGTGCCAGCAGGGGACAGGGTAGGGTGTACGAGCAGTACTTC.

This clone was detected only a few times. V and J are TRBV5-1 and TRBJ2-4, with TRBD2 identical over 11 bases. The length of the CDR3 is 17 residues. V lost 4 bases to trimming and J lost 0 bases; unmatched junction nucleotides: 6. CDR1 SGHRS and CDR2 YFSETQ come from the germline V gene. The CDR3: CASSASGGTLAKNIQYF. The CDR3 region has the DNA TGCGCCAGCAGCGCTAGCGGGGGGACCCTAGCCAAAAACATTCAGTACTTC.

This clone was observed a handful of times. The chain couples TRBV7-9 to TRBJ1-2, with TRBD1 as a possible D gene (6 bases). The CDR3 has 13 amino acids. Trimming shortened V by 5 bases and J by 4 bases, and 11 bases separated the two germline ends. The germline CDR1 and CDR2 sequences are SEHNR and FQNEAQ (reference sequence). The CDR3 coding sequence is TGTGCCAGCAGCGCCACAGGGCTCTATGGCTACACCTTC. Amino acid sequence: CASSATGLYGYTF.

The chain recombines TRBV25-1 with TRBJ1-4; the D gene is possibly TRBD1 (5 bases). The germline V gene has CDR1 MGHDK and CDR2 SYGVNS. V was cut by 2 bases and J by 7 bases, with 14 bases left in between. The CDR3 length is 15 residues. CDR3 DNA: TGTGCCAGCAGTGAAAGCGCAGGGTTGGTTGAAAAACTGTTTTTT. It specifies CASSESAGLVEKLFF.

The sample holds a few counts of this clone. The chain has TRBV5-4 and TRBJ2-2; D possibly corresponds to TRBD2 (6 bases). This CDR3 comprises 15 residues. V dropped 2 bases and J dropped 3 bases, with 11 bases sitting between them. Germline CDR1 is SGHNT and CDR2 is YYREEE (reference sequence). The CDR3 bases are TGTGCCAGCAGCTTAACCGGGACTTACACCGGGGAGCTGTTTTTT. Translated, it gives CASSLTGTYTGELFF.

This clone was observed a few times. V and J are TRBV25-1 and TRBJ2-1; D possibly corresponds to TRBD1 (5 bases). The CDR3 runs to 13 residues. Looked up from germline, CDR1 is MGHDK and CDR2 is SYGVNS. The V and J ends lost 6 bases and 2 bases respectively, with 8 bases between them. The CDR3 protein is CASRWGAYNEQFF. For the CDR3, the DNA is TGTGCCAGCAGGTGGGGCGCCTACAATGAGCAGTTCTTC.

This clone was picked up a small number of times. The chain couples TRBV5-4 to TRBJ2-7; D ambiguous. The CDR3 runs to 13 residues. V lost 4 bases to trimming and J lost 9 bases, with 17 bases between them. Germline CDR1 SGHNT, CDR2 YYREEE (reference sequence). CDR3 DNA sequence: TGTGCCAGCAGCCAAGGCGAACGGGTTGGGCAGTACTTC. Translation: CASSQGERVGQYF.

This clone was found a few times. The genes are TRBV4-1 and TRBJ2-5; 11 positions agree with TRBD2. CDR1 and CDR2 (germline): MGHRA, YSYEKL. With 5 bases clipped from V and 3 bases from J, the junction kept 5 bases outside the gene matches. This CDR3 region has 15 residues. The CDR3 spells CASSDSGRAEETQYF. The DNA of the CDR3 is TGCGCCAGCAGCGATAGCGGGAGGGCCGAAGAGACCCAGTACTTC.

The chain has TRBV7-8 and TRBJ2-7, with 7 bases fitting TRBD1. This CDR3 contains 12 residues. Looked up from germline, CDR1 is SGHVS and CDR2 is FQNEAQ. The CDR3: CAVTGVPYEQYF. CDR3 DNA: TGTGCTGTTACAGGGGTTCCCTACGAGCAGTACTTC.

This chain connects TRBV28 to TRBJ2-5; D is perhaps TRBD2 (7 bases). Trimming shortened V by 10 bases and J by 5 bases, and 17 bases separated the two germline ends. Germline-derived CDR1 and CDR2 are MDHEN and SYDVKM. The CDR3 is 13 residues long. CDR3 region: CATLTAGAETQYF. CDR3 coding DNA: TGTGCCACCCTCACGGCGGGGGCGGAGACCCAGTACTTC. Based on the CDR3 plus reference TRBV28 and TRBJ2-5, the full variable domain is DVKVTQSSRYLVKRTGEKVFLECVQDMDHENMFWYRQDPGLGLRLIYFSYDVKMKEKGDIPEGYSVSREKKERFSLILESASTNQTSMYLCATLTAGAETQYFGPGTRLLVL.

This clone was seen only a few times. The V gene is TRBV28, the J gene TRBJ1-5, with 8 bases matching TRBD1. The CDR3 extends over 14 amino acids. The J segment lost 9 bases and the V segment lost 6 bases, leaving 10 bases of the junction unmatched. CDR1 MDHEN and CDR2 SYDVKM come from the germline V gene. CDR3 sequence reads: CASRQDRVGVPQHF. CDR3 bases: TGTGCCAGCAGACAGGACAGGGTGGGAGTGCCCCAGCATTTT.

This clone was picked up a small number of times. V and J are TRBV5-1 and TRBJ2-2; TRBD1 aligns across 7 bases. The germline V gene encodes CDR1 SGHRS and CDR2 YFSETQ. V dropped 5 bases and J dropped 3; count of bases not matched to a gene: 7. This CDR3 comprises 15 residues. The DNA of the CDR3 is TGCGCCAGCAGTCTTACAGGGGCCGACACCGGGGAGCTGTTTTTT. Translated: CASSLTGADTGELFF. The full variable domain, in which reference TRBV5-1 and TRBJ2-2 provide the parts outside the CDR3, is KAGVTQTPRYLIKTRGQQVTLSCSPISGHRSVSWYQQTPGQGLQFLFEYFSETQRNKGNFPGRFSGRQFSNSRSEMNVSTLELGDSALYLCASSLTGADTGELFFGEGSRLTVL.

The CDR3 here is CASSLTPGVYEQYF. CDR3 DNA sequence: TGTGCCAGCAGCCTAACTCCAGGGGTCTACGAGCAGTACTTC. This chain uses TRBV7-2 with TRBJ2-7; tentatively, D is TRBD1 (6 bases). This CDR3 region has 14 residues. CDR1 is SGHTA, CDR2 FQGNSA, per germline. V gave up 5 bases and J gave up 3 bases, with 14 bases separating them.

The chain is built from TRBV7-2 and TRBJ2-1; weak D call: TRBD2 (6 bases). V was pared by 0 bases and J by 8 bases, with 11 bases between. The CDR3 runs 14 residues. Per the germline V gene, CDR1 is SGHTA and CDR2 is FQGNSA. CDR3 DNA: TGTGCCAGCAGCTTAGCGGGACTGGGGGATGAGCAGTTCTTC. Translating it yields CASSLAGLGDEQFF.

This clone came up a few times. V usage is TRBV19 and J usage is TRBJ1-2, with 7 nucleotides matching TRBD1. Germline V gene sequence: CDR1 LNHDA, CDR2 SQIVND (reference sequence). V trimming: 4 bases; J trimming: 2 bases; junction bases outside the gene matches: 7. This CDR3 comprises 15 residues. CDR3 region: CASSRTGITNYGYTF. DNA for the CDR3: TGTGCCAGTAGTAGGACAGGAATAACAAACTATGGCTACACCTTC.

The CDR3 loop reads CASSLTRVGPGNIQYF. CDR3 in DNA: TGTGCCAGCAGCTTAACCAGGGTGGGGCCCGGAAACATTCAGTACTTC. This sequence joins TRBV7-3 and TRBJ2-4; TRBD1 might be the D (5 bases). The CDR3 consists of 16 residues. Per germline, CDR1 SGHTA and CDR2 FQGTGA. V lost 0 bases, J lost 6 bases, and 15 bases lay in between.

The rearrangement uses TRBV7-2 and TRBJ1-1; weak D call: TRBD1 (6 bases). This CDR3 region has 15 residues. CDR1 is SGHTA, CDR2 FQGNSA, per germline. V lost 5 bases and J lost 10, with 23 bases in between. The CDR3 loop is CASSLTGGLALLAFF. The DNA for the CDR3 is TGTGCCAGCAGCCTTACGGGGGGGCTGGCCCTCCTAGCTTTCTTT.

The V and J genes are TRBV7-9 and TRBJ2-5; D perhaps matches TRBD1 (5 bases). There are 12 residues in the CDR3. Germline values: CDR1 SEHNR, CDR2 FQNEAQ (reference sequence). V lost 8 bases to trimming and J lost 4 bases, with 11 bases between them. CDR3 DNA sequence: TGTGCCAGCCGCAGGGATGCAGAGACCCAGTACTTC. Translating gives CASRRDAETQYF. The full variable domain, rest sourced from reference TRBV7-9 and TRBJ2-5, is DTGVSQNPRHKITKRGQNVTFRCDPISEHNRLYWYRQTLGQGPEFLTYFQNEAQLEKSRLLSDRFSAERPKGSFSTLEIQRTEQGDSAMYLCASRRDAETQYFGPGTRLLVL.

Only a few counts were recorded for this clone. The genes are TRBV19 and TRBJ2-2; no clear D gene. The germline V and J ends were trimmed by 10 bases and 0 bases, with 12 bases remaining between them. Germline V CDR1 and CDR2: LNHDA, SQIVND (reference sequence). This CDR3 contains 14 residues. In nucleotides, the CDR3 is TGTGCCACCACTGTACAGACGAACACCGGGGAGCTGTTTTTT. This encodes CATTVQTNTGELFF.

V usage is TRBV30 and J usage is TRBJ1-6; no definite D call. The germline CDR1 and CDR2 sequences are GTSNPN and SVGIG (reference sequence). V shed 1 base and J shed 4 bases, with 5 bases lying between them. CDR3 length: 13 amino acids. The CDR3 protein is CAWSDQYNSPLHF. Written as DNA, the CDR3 is TGTGCCTGGAGTGACCAGTATAATTCACCCCTCCACTTT. Full variable domain (rest looked up from reference TRBV30 and TRBJ1-6): SQTIHQWPATLVQPVGSPLSLECTVEGTSNPNLYWYRQAAGRGLQLLFYSVGIGQISSEVPQNLSASRPQDRQFILSSKKLLLSDSGFYLCAWSDQYNSPLHFGNGTRLTVT.

The chain joins TRBV7-2 to TRBJ1-2; D perhaps matches TRBD1 (5 bases). The CDR3 consists of 14 residues. CDR1 and CDR2 (germline): SGHTA, FQGNSA. V was cut by 1 base and J by 5 bases, with 11 bases left in between. The CDR3 DNA follows: TGTGCCAGCAGCTTAGTCGTGACAGTTTATGGCTACACCTTC. This encodes CASSLVVTVYGYTF.

The CDR3 reads CASSWDWYGYTF. In DNA, the CDR3 is TGTGCCAGCAGTTGGGACTGGTATGGCTACACCTTC. The chain links TRBV28 to TRBJ1-2; D is perhaps TRBD1 (5 bases). The CDR3 runs 12 residues. Looked up from germline, CDR1 is MDHEN and CDR2 is SYDVKM. Deletions cut 4 bases from V and 5 bases from J, with 8 bases between.

This clone was detected only a few times. V usage is TRBV30 and J usage is TRBJ2-1; 7 nucleotides agree with TRBD2. CDR1 and CDR2 (germline): GTSNPN, SVGIG (reference sequence). The CDR3 sequence is 14 residues long. With 2 bases clipped from V and 1 base from J, the junction kept 2 bases outside the gene matches. This CDR3 is CAWSRGVSYNEQFF. CDR3 nucleotide sequence: TGTGCCTGGAGTCGGGGGGTATCCTACAATGAGCAGTTCTTC.

This chain uses TRBV27 with TRBJ2-1; perhaps TRBD2 as D (5 bases). V shed 4 bases and J shed 4 bases, with 8 bases lying between them. Germline CDR1 and CDR2: MNHEY and SMNVEV (reference sequence). This CDR3 region has 13 residues. In nucleotides, the CDR3 is TGTGCCAGCAGTTCCGGGGATTACAATGAGCAGTTCTTC. Translation gives CASSSGDYNEQFF.

The chain couples TRBV29-1 to TRBJ2-7, with TRBD1 identical over 7 bases. This CDR3 is built from 14 residues. Trimming took 6 bases from V and 3 from J; bases not matched to a gene: 11. From germline, CDR1 is SQVTM and CDR2 ANQGSEA. CDR3 sequence reads: CSVGDTGVSYEQYF. CDR3 nucleotide sequence: TGCAGCGTGGGAGACACAGGGGTAAGCTACGAGCAGTACTTC.

This clone has only a few counts. The V and J genes are TRBV5-4 and TRBJ2-1; 10 positions match TRBD1. Per the germline V gene, CDR1 is SGHNT and CDR2 is YYREEE (reference sequence). CDR3 length: 17 amino acids. The V segment lost 3 bases and the J segment 6 bases; nucleotides outside the gene matches: 12. CDR3 in DNA: TGTGCCAGCAGCTGGCCCCTGGGGACAGGGGACTCCAATGAGCAGTTCTTC. It codes for CASSWPLGTGDSNEQFF. Drawing the rest from reference TRBV5-4 and TRBJ2-1, the complete variable domain is ETGVTQSPTHLIKTRGQQVTLRCSSQSGHNTVSWYQQALGQGPQFIFQYYREEENGRGNFPPRFSGLQFPNYSSELNVNALELDDSALYLCASSWPLGTGDSNEQFFGPGTRLTVL.

CDR3: CAWSLMTGLYEQYF. The DNA of the CDR3 is TGTGCCTGGAGTCTAATGACAGGCCTCTACGAGCAGTACTTC. The rearrangement joins TRBV30 to TRBJ2-7; D possibly corresponds to TRBD1 (6 bases). The CDR3 runs to 14 residues. The germline gives CDR1 GTSNPN, CDR2 SVGIG (reference sequence). Trimming pared 2 bases from V and 3 bases from J, leaving 14 bases between.